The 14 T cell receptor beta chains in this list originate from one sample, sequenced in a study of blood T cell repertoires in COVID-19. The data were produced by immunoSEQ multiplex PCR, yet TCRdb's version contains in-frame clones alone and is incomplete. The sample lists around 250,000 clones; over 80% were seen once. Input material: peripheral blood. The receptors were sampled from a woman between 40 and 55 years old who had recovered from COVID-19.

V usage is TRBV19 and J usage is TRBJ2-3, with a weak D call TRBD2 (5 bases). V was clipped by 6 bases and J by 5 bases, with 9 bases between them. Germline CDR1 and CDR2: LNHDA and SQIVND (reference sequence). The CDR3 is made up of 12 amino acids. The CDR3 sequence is CASRFRGDTQYF. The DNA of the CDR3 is TGTGCCAGTAGATTCCGGGGAGATACGCAGTATTTT.

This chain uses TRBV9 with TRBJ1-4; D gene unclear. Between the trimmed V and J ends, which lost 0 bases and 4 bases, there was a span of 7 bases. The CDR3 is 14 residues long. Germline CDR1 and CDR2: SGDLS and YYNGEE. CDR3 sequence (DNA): TGTGCCAGCAGCGTAGGAGGTCTTAATGAAAAACTGTTTTTT. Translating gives CASSVGGLNEKLFF.

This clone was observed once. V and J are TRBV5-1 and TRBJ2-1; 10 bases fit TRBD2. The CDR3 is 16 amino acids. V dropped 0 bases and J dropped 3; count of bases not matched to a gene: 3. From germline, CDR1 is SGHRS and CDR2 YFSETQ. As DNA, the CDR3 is TGCGCCAGCAGCTTGGCCCCTAGCGGGGGCTACAATGAGCAGTTCTTC. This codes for CASSLAPSGGYNEQFF.

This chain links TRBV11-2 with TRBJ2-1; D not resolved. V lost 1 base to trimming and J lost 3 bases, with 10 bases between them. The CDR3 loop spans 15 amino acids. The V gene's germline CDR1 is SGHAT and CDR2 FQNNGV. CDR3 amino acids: CASSLALSLYNEQFF. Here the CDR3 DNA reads TGTGCCAGCAGCTTAGCACTATCCCTCTACAATGAGCAGTTCTTC.

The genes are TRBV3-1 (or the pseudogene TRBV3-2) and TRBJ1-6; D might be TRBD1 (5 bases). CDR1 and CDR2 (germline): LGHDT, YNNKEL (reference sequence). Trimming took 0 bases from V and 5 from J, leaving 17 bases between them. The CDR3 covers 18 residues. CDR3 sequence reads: CASSQEGFGSGNNSPLHF. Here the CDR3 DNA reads TGTGCCAGCAGCCAAGAAGGGTTTGGGTCAGGGAATAATTCACCCCTCCACTTT.

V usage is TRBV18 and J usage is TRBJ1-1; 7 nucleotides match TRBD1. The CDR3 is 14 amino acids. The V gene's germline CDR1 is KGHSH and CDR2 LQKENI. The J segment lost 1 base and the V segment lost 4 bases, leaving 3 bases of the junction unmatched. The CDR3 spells CASSLRQGNTEAFF. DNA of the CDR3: TGTGCCAGCTCACTCCGACAGGGGAACACTGAAGCTTTCTTT.

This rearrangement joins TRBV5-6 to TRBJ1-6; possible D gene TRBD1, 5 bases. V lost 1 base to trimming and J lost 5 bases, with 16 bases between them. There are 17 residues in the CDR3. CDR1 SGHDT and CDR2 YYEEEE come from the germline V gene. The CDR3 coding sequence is TGTGCCAGCAGCTTGCGGTTAGGGGTCGCGAATAATTCACCCCTCCACTTT. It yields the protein CASSLRLGVANNSPLHF.

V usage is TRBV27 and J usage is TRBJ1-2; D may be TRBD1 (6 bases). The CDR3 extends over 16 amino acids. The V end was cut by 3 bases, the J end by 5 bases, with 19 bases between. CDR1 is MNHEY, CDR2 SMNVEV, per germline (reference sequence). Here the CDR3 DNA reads TGTGCCAGCAGTTTTAGGGGGGGGCAGGGACGTTATGGCTACACCTTC. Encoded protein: CASSFRGGQGRYGYTF.

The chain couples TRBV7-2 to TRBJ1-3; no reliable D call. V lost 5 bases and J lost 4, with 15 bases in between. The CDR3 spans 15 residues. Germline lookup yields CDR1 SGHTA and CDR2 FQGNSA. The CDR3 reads CASSPQSARGNTIYF. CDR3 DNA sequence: TGTGCCAGCAGCCCACAGTCGGCCCGAGGAAACACCATATATTTT.

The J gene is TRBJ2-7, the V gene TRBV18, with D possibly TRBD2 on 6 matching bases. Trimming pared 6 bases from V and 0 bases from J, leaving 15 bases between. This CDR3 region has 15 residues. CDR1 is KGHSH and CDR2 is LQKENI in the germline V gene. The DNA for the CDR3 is TGTGCCAGCTCCCCGGGACTGGCCAACTCCTACGAGCAGTACTTC. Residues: CASSPGLANSYEQYF.

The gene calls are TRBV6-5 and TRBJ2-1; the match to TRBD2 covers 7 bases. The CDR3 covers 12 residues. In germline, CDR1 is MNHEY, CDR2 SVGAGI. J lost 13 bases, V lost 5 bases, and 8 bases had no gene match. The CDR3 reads CASSPHREGQFF. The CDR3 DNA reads TGTGCCAGCAGTCCTCATAGGGAGGGTCAGTTCTTC.

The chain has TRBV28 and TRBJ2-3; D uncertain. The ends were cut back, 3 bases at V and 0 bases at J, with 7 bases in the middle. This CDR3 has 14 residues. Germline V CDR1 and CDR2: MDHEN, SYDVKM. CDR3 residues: CASSFQMSTDTQYF. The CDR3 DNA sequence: TGTGCCAGCAGTTTCCAAATGAGCACAGATACGCAGTATTTT. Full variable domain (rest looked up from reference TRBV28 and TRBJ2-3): DVKVTQSSRYLVKRTGEKVFLECVQDMDHENMFWYRQDPGLGLRLIYFSYDVKMKEKGDIPEGYSVSREKKERFSLILESASTNQTSMYLCASSFQMSTDTQYFGPGTRLTVL.

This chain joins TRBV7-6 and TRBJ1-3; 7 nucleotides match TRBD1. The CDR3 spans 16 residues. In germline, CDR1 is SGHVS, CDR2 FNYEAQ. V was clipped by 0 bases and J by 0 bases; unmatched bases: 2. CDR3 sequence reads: CASSLAGQNSGNTIYF. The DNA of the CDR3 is TGTGCCAGCAGCTTAGCGGGACAGAACTCTGGAAACACCATATATTTT. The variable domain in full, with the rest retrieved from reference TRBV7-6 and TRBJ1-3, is GAGVSQSPRYKVTKRGQDVALRCDPISGHVSLYWYRQALGQGPEFLTYFNYEAQQDKSGLPNDRFSAERPEGSISTLTIQRTEQRDSAMYRCASSLAGQNSGNTIYFGEGSWLTVV.

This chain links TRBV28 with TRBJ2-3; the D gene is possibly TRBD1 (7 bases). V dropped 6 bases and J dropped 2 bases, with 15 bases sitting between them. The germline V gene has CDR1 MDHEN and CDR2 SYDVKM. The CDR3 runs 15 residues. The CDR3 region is CASRGGQFITDTQYF. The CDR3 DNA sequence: TGTGCCAGCAGGGGGGGACAGTTTATCACAGATACGCAGTATTTT.